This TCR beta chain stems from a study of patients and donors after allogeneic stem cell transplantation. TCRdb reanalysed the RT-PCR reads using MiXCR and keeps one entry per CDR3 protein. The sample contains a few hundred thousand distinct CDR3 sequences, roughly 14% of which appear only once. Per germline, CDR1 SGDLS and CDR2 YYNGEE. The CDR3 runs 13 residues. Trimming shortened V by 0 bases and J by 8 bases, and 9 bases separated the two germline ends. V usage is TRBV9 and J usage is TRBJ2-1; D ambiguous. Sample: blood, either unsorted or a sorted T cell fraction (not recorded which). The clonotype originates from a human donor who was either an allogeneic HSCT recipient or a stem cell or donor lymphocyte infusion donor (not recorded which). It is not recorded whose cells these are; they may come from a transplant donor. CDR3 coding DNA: TGTGCCAGCAGCGTAGCCGAATGGGATGAGCAGTTCTTC. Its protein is CASSVAEWDEQFF. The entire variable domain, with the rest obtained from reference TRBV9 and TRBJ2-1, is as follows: DSGVTQTPKHLITATGQRVTLRCSPRSGDLSVYWYQQSLDQGLQFLIQYYNGEERAKGNILERFSAQQFPDLHSELNLSSLELGDSALYFCASSVAEWDEQFFGPGTRLTVL.